In its sample, the clone carrying this T cell receptor beta chain was seen a few times. Its antigen is not identified. The sample originates from a study of T cell repertoires in cytomegalovirus infection. Across the study: Signatures in public TCR beta sequences pointed to both CMV infection and matching HLA type.

The germline V gene encodes CDR1 MGHRA and CDR2 YSYEKL. This CDR3 comprises 17 residues. V gave up 3 bases and J gave up 8 bases; unmatched junction bases: 15. TCRdb analysed the reads with MiXCR anew, one entry per CDR3 protein. Of 150,000 to 200,000 distinct CDR3 sequences listed, approximately 30% are singletons. Study-level points and caveats: Individuals carrying CMV plus the relevant HLA were identified by cumulative frequency of public TCR beta families. Across the ex vivo response, the dominant clonotypes were HLA-C-restricted CMV-specific TCR beta clonotypes.

The origin of this receptor is a human donor in good health (CMV status not recorded). Some clones in this sample may be carry-over from other donors' samples. Sample: PBMCs. This chain links TRBV4-1 with TRBJ2-1; 8 nucleotides agree with TRBD1. CDR3 sequence (DNA): TGCGCCAGCAGCCAGTTCTTTCCGGACAGGGTGGAGGATGAGCAGTTCTTC. The encoded protein is CASSQFFPDRVEDEQFF.